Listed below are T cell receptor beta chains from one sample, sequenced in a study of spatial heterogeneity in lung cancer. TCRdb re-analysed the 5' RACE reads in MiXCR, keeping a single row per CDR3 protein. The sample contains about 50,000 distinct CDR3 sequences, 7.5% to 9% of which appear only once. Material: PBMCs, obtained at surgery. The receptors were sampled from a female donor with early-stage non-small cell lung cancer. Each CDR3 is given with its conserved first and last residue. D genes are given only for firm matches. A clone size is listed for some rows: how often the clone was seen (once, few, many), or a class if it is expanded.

CASRFGLAGGREQFF TGTGCCAGCAGATTCGGACTAGCGGGGGGGCGAGAGCAGTTCTTC TRBV6-2/TRBV6-3 TRBD2 TRBJ2-1 many
CASSVDRDRTDTQYF TGTGCCAGCAGCGTAGATCGGGATCGCACAGATACGCAGTATTTT TRBV9 - TRBJ2-3 many
CSVGKGQGASKPYNEQFF TGCAGCGTTGGGAAGGGACAGGGGGCGTCCAAGCCCTACAATGAGCAGTTCTTC TRBV29-1 TRBD1 TRBJ2-1 many
CAWSVPGQYNSPLHF TGTGCCTGGAGTGTACCGGGACAGTATAATTCACCCCTCCACTTT TRBV30 TRBD1 TRBJ1-6 -
CASSLPTSGALSYEQYF TGTGCCAGCAGCCTACCGACTAGCGGGGCCCTTTCCTACGAGCAGTACTTC TRBV7-2 TRBD2 TRBJ2-7 -
CASSLGYFNEQFF TGTGCCAGCAGTTTAGGCTACTTTAATGAGCAGTTCTTC TRBV28 - TRBJ2-1 few
CASSSRGPGNQPQHF TGTGCCAGCAGCTCCAGGGGGCCTGGCAATCAGCCCCAGCATTTT TRBV7-9 TRBD1 TRBJ1-5 -
CASSLDRATDTQYF TGTGCCAGCAGCCTGGACAGGGCCACAGATACGCAGTATTTT TRBV5-4 TRBD1 TRBJ2-3 -
CSARTELTSGGADTQYF TGCAGTGCTAGAACCGAACTGACTAGCGGGGGAGCAGATACGCAGTATTTT TRBV20-1 TRBD2 TRBJ2-3 many
CSVLPNTGELFF TGCAGCGTTTTACCGAACACCGGGGAGCTGTTTTTT TRBV29-1 - TRBJ2-2 -
CASSQDSQGYQPQHF TGCGCCAGCAGCCAAGATTCCCAGGGGTATCAGCCCCAGCATTTT TRBV4-3 - TRBJ1-5 -
CASSDAGNQPQHF TGTGCCAGCAGCGACGCAGGGAATCAGCCCCAGCATTTT TRBV7-9 - TRBJ1-5 -
CASSSRDPGSYEQYF TGTGCCAGCAGCTCACGGGATCCGGGCTCCTACGAGCAGTACTTC TRBV7-2 - TRBJ2-7 many
CASSWAFNQPQHF TGTGCCAGCAGCTGGGCCTTCAATCAGCCCCAGCATTTT TRBV7-2 - TRBJ1-5 few
CSVGDRANTGELFF TGCAGCGTTGGGGACAGGGCGAACACCGGGGAGCTGTTTTTT TRBV29-1 TRBD1 TRBJ2-2 many
CASRDTGGGITDTQYF TGTGCCAGCAGGGACACTGGGGGGGGTATTACAGATACGCAGTATTTT TRBV6-1 TRBD2 TRBJ2-3 -
CASSLGRGAVTDTQYF TGTGCCAGCAGCTTAGGACGGGGGGCCGTCACAGATACGCAGTATTTT TRBV7-2 - TRBJ2-3 few
CASSLRGGDNTDTQYF TGTGCCAGCAGCTTACGGGGAGGGGATAACACAGATACGCAGTATTTT TRBV7-9 TRBD2 TRBJ2-3 -
CASSLYRVKTEAFF TGTGCCAGCAGTTTATACAGGGTGAAAACTGAAGCTTTCTTT TRBV12-3/TRBV12-4 - TRBJ1-1 -
CASSAGTALEQFF TGTGCCAGCAGTGCCGGGACAGCTCTGGAGCAGTTCTTC TRBV9 TRBD1 TRBJ2-1 many
CASSDPNQPQHF TGTGCCAGCAGTGACCCCAATCAGCCCCAGCATTTT TRBV2 - TRBJ1-5 few
CASSSSPRGATFYEQYF TGTGCCAGCAGCTCCTCCCCCAGGGGAGCCACCTTCTACGAGCAGTACTTC TRBV7-9 - TRBJ2-7 few
CSARRDSRETQYF TGCAGTGCTCGACGGGACTCCCGAGAGACCCAGTACTTC TRBV20-1 - TRBJ2-5 few
CASIRNAREGYTF TGTGCCAGCATAAGGAACGCCCGGGAGGGCTACACCTTC TRBV2 - TRBJ1-2 -
CASSVATNYGYTF TGTGCCAGCAGCGTAGCGACTAACTATGGCTACACCTTC TRBV9 - TRBJ1-2 -
CASSPNRGRNTGELFF TGTGCCAGCAGCCCCAACAGGGGAAGGAACACCGGGGAGCTGTTTTTT TRBV7-8 TRBD1 TRBJ2-2 many
CASREGDREQFF TGTGCCAGCAGAGAGGGGGACAGGGAGCAGTTCTTC TRBV12-3/TRBV12-4 TRBD1 TRBJ2-1 few
CASSFRGGTEAFF TGTGCCAGCAGTTTTCGGGGTGGAACTGAAGCTTTCTTT TRBV12-3/TRBV12-4 - TRBJ1-1 many
CASSKNHLRSPAKNIQYF TGTGCCAGCAGCAAAAATCACCTCAGGAGCCCAGCCAAAAACATTCAGTACTTC TRBV21-1 - TRBJ2-4 -
CASSEYSTYNEQFF TGTGCCAGCAGTGAGTACAGCACCTACAATGAGCAGTTCTTC TRBV2 - TRBJ2-1 -
CATSDPGQSYEQYF TGTGCCACCAGTGATCCGGGACAGAGCTACGAGCAGTACTTC TRBV24-1 TRBD1 TRBJ2-7 many
CSFSVATNEKLFF TGCAGCTTCTCGGTGGCAACTAATGAAAAACTGTTTTTT TRBV29-1 - TRBJ1-4 many
CASSSLRGGSYNEQFF TGTGCCAGCAGCTCTCTGCGGGGGGGATCCTACAATGAGCAGTTCTTC TRBV7-9 TRBD2 TRBJ2-1 many
CASSHQGNSYEQYF TGTGCCAGTAGTCACCAGGGGAACTCCTACGAGCAGTACTTC TRBV19 - TRBJ2-7 -
CASRIASEQETQYF TGTGCCAGCAGGATAGCGTCAGAGCAAGAGACCCAGTACTTC TRBV7-2 - TRBJ2-5 -
CASSLGDSSSRDEQFF TGTGCCAGCAGCTTAGGGGACAGTTCTAGTCGGGATGAGCAGTTCTTC TRBV7-3 TRBD1 TRBJ2-1 many
CASSRTGTSYNEQFF TGCGCCAGCAGCCGAACAGGGACCTCCTACAATGAGCAGTTCTTC TRBV5-1 - TRBJ2-1 many
CSVEEGGTSTDTQYF TGCAGCGTTGAAGAAGGCGGAACTAGCACAGATACGCAGTATTTT TRBV29-1 - TRBJ2-3 -
CASSAIQAHAVAEQYF TGTGCCAGCAGTGCCATCCAGGCTCACGCCGTAGCCGAGCAGTACTTC TRBV6-1 - TRBJ2-7 many